Below, 5 T cell receptor beta chains from the same sample are listed, as sequenced in a study of blood T cell repertoires in COVID-19. The table came from immunoSEQ multiplex PCR; TCRdb's copy has only in-frame clones and leaves some out. The table lists roughly 30,000 clones, over 70% of them singletons. Material for sequencing was peripheral blood. These receptors originate from a woman in her sixties with acute or convalescent COVID-19.

The gene calls are TRBV4-1 and TRBJ1-5; TRBD1 is a possible D gene (6 bases). Germline-derived CDR1 and CDR2 are MGHRA and YSYEKL. The CDR3 totals 14 residues. Trimming cost V 5 bases and J 4 bases, with 12 bases left between them. The CDR3 nucleotides read TGCGCCAGCAGCTGGGACACACTAAATCAGCCCCAGCATTTT. Its translation is CASSWDTLNQPQHF.

This clone was observed a single time. J is TRBJ2-1 and V is TRBV7-3; 7 bases fit TRBD2. The ends lost 4 bases at V and 13 bases at J; junction bases unmatched: 7. This CDR3 comprises 12 residues. CDR1 and CDR2 from the germline V gene are SGHTA and FQGTGA. The CDR3 nucleotides read TGTGCCAGCAGCTCCCCCGGGGGGTCCCAGTTCTTC. Amino acid sequence: CASSSPGGSQFF.

The chain recombines TRBV4-1 with TRBJ2-7; 8 bases are a match to TRBD2. V was clipped by 0 bases and J by 1 base; unmatched bases: 5. The germline V gene has CDR1 MGHRA and CDR2 YSYEKL. This CDR3 is 16 amino acids long. The CDR3 loop reads CASSQDASGRSYEQYF. The CDR3 region has the DNA TGCGCCAGCAGCCAAGATGCCAGCGGGAGATCCTACGAGCAGTACTTC.

The genes are TRBV5-1 and TRBJ2-3, with TRBD2 as a possible D gene (7 bases). V lost 1 base and J lost 1, with 10 bases in between. CDR3 size: 15 residues. Looked up from germline, CDR1 is SGHRS and CDR2 is YFSETQ. CDR3 sequence (DNA): TGCGCCAGCAGCTTGACGCGGGGGCGCACAGATACGCAGTATTTT. It translates to CASSLTRGRTDTQYF.

The V call is TRBV14, the J call TRBJ2-7; 10 bases match TRBD2. There are 16 residues in the CDR3. The germline V gene has CDR1 SGHDN and CDR2 FVKESK. The V and J ends lost 3 bases and 3 bases, in that order; junction bases with no gene match: 8. The CDR3 region is CASSHSLPSGGYEQYF. In DNA form, the CDR3 reads TGTGCCAGCAGCCACTCTCTCCCTAGCGGGGGCTACGAGCAGTACTTC.